This T cell receptor beta chain was sequenced in a study of radiotherapy plus CTLA-4 blockade in lung cancer. Germline values: CDR1 LNHDA, CDR2 SQIVND (reference sequence). V was pared by 5 bases and J by 4 bases, with 8 bases of the junction left unmatched. This CDR3 is built from 14 residues. Clones were read by immunoSEQ multiplex PCR, and TCRdb kept only the in-frame ones, dropping some. The sample includes approximately 81,000 clones, around 81% of them seen just once. The TCR originated in a human donor with non-small cell lung cancer who had a partial response to radiotherapy plus ipilimumab. Some clones in this sample may be carry-over from other donors' samples. The rearrangement links TRBV19 to TRBJ2-7; TRBD2 aligns across 7 bases. Source: peripheral blood, taken from a patient treated with radiotherapy plus ipilimumab. CDR3 loop: CASSSGGRGYEQYF. CDR3 bases: TGTGCCAGTAGTTCTGGCGGGAGAGGATACGAGCAGTACTTC.